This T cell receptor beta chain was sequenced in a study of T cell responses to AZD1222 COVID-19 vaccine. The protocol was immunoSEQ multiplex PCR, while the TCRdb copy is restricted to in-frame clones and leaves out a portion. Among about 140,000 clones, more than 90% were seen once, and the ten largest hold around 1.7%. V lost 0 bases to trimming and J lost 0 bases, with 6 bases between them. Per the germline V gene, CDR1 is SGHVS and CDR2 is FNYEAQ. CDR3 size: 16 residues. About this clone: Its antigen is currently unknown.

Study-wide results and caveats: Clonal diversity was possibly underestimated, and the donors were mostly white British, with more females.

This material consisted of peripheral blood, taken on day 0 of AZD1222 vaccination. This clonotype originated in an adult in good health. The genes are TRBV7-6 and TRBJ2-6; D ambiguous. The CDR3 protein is CASSLAKFSGANVLTF. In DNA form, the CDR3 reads TGTGCCAGCAGCTTAGCGAAGTTCTCTGGGGCCAACGTCCTGACTTTC.